These 16 T cell receptor beta chains originate from one sample sequenced in a study of response to subunit inactivated influenza vaccine. TCRdb independently ran MiXCR on the RT-PCR reads; one entry per CDR3 protein. The sample carries 630,000 or so distinct CDR3 sequences, 15% to 19% recorded once. The sample consisted of PBMCs from blood, taken about 11 days after vaccination. The receptors shown here come from a man aged 50 to 60 who received an inactivated influenza vaccine.

The rearrangement uses TRBV20-1 and TRBJ2-1, with 7 nucleotides matching TRBD2. V was clipped by 0 bases and J by 4 bases; unmatched bases: 9. Germline CDR1 and CDR2: DFQATT and SNEGSKA (reference sequence). The CDR3 runs 16 residues. The CDR3 DNA reads as TGCAGTGCTAGAGATCGGGGTAGCGGGCCTTACAATGAGCAGTTCTTC. Its translation: CSARDRGSGPYNEQFF.

The V gene is TRBV29-1, the J gene TRBJ2-1, with 9 nucleotides matching TRBD2. V was pared by 8 bases and J by 4 bases, with 6 bases of the junction left unmatched. Germline V gene sequence: CDR1 SQVTM, CDR2 ANQGSEA. This CDR3 has 13 amino acids. In nucleotides, the CDR3 is TGCAGCTACGTGACTAGCGGATACAATGAGCAGTTCTTC. Residues: CSYVTSGYNEQFF.

The genes are TRBV5-1 and TRBJ2-7; a possible D gene is TRBD2 (6 bases). Trimming cost V 0 bases and J 6 bases, with 16 bases left between them. Germline-derived CDR1 and CDR2 are SGHRS and YFSETQ. This CDR3 contains 15 residues. In DNA, the CDR3 is TGCGCCAGCAGCTTGGAGGGACTCATAAAGGGCGAGCAGTACTTC. Amino acid sequence: CASSLEGLIKGEQYF.

Comments on this clonotype: Since a much larger clone is just one base distant, this may be a read error. The chain joins TRBV7-9 to TRBJ2-3; D is unclear. The CDR3 covers 14 residues. Per germline, CDR1 SEHNR and CDR2 FQNEAQ (reference sequence). Trimming removed 0 bases from V and 2 bases from J, with 6 bases in between. The CDR3 loop reads CASSLADATDTQYF. In nucleotides, the CDR3 is TGTGCCAGCAGCTTAGCGGACGCCACAGATACGCAGTATTTT.

The chain has TRBV4-2 and TRBJ2-3; D not resolved. Trimming shortened V by 0 bases and J by 3 bases, and 13 bases separated the two germline ends. CDR1 is LGHNA, CDR2 YNFKEQ, per germline. This CDR3 spans 16 amino acids. Here the CDR3 reads CASSQDNIWGTDTQYF. CDR3 sequence (DNA): TGTGCCAGCAGCCAAGACAACATCTGGGGAACAGATACGCAGTATTTT.

This clonotype was observed a handful of times. The gene calls are TRBV20-1 and TRBJ2-2; no reliable D call. Germline loops: CDR1 DFQATT, CDR2 SNEGSKA (reference sequence). This CDR3 has 12 amino acids. V lost 3 bases to trimming and J lost 2 bases, with 4 bases between them. The CDR3 DNA is TGCAGTGCTAGTCAAAACACCGGGGAGCTGTTTTTT. Its protein is CSASQNTGELFF.

The chain couples TRBV29-1 to TRBJ2-1; D gene unclear. The CDR3 is made up of 15 amino acids. The germline V gene has CDR1 SQVTM and CDR2 ANQGSEA. The germline V and J ends were trimmed by 1 base and 0 bases, with 10 bases remaining between them. The CDR3 nucleotides are TGCAGCGTTGAAGTTCGGCTGAGCTCCTACAATGAGCAGTTCTTC. Translating it yields CSVEVRLSSYNEQFF.

DNA for the CDR3: TGCAGTGCTACTGAGAACTCCTACGAGCAGTACTTC. This codes for CSATENSYEQYF. V gene TRBV20-1 combines with J gene TRBJ2-7; no reliable D call. CDR3 length: 12 residues. Germline V gene lookup returns CDR1 DFQATT and CDR2 SNEGSKA (reference sequence). Trimming pared 4 bases from V and 0 bases from J, leaving 7 bases between.

The V call is TRBV25-1, the J call TRBJ1-2; D call uncertain. The CDR3 loop spans 14 amino acids. With 5 bases removed from V and 2 bases from J, the gap between germline ends came to 12 bases. Per the germline V gene, CDR1 is MGHDK and CDR2 is SYGVNS. CDR3 loop: CASSTISGNYGYTF. In DNA form, the CDR3 reads TGTGCCAGCAGTACAATTTCCGGAAACTATGGCTACACCTTC.

This clonotype turned up a few times. The chain recombines TRBV20-1 with TRBJ2-3; TRBD2 matches at 8 bases. Germline CDR1 DFQATT, CDR2 SNEGSKA (reference sequence). J lost 0 bases, V lost 4 bases, and 3 bases had no gene match. CDR3 length: 14 amino acids. In DNA, the CDR3 is TGCAGTGCTATGACTAGCGCTAGCACAGATACGCAGTATTTT. Its protein product is CSAMTSASTDTQYF.

This clonotype was detected only a few times. The chain recombines TRBV7-8 with TRBJ2-5; D may match TRBD1 or TRBD2 (5 bases each). This CDR3 is 15 amino acids long. Per the germline V gene, CDR1 is SGHVS and CDR2 is FQNEAQ. With 5 bases removed from V and 2 bases from J, the gap between germline ends came to 15 bases. In nucleotides, the CDR3 is TGTGCCAGCAGCCGGGGCCGCACAGGACAAGAGACCCAGTACTTC. Encoded protein: CASSRGRTGQETQYF.

The V and J genes are TRBV7-2 and TRBJ1-5, with D hard to call. V lost 3 bases to trimming and J lost 3 bases, with 9 bases between them. The CDR3 is made up of 14 amino acids. CDR1 is SGHTA, CDR2 FQGNSA, per germline. The CDR3: CASSFSTYNQPQHF. The CDR3 DNA reads as TGTGCCAGCAGCTTCTCTACGTACAATCAGCCCCAGCATTTT.

This clonotype was detected only a few times. The chain is built from TRBV20-1 and TRBJ2-1; D possibly uses TRBD1 or TRBD2 (5 bases each). The CDR3 runs to 13 residues. The V end was cut by 6 bases, the J end by 7 bases, with 16 bases between. CDR1 and CDR2 from the germline V gene are DFQATT and SNEGSKA (reference sequence). CDR3 in DNA: TGCAGTGCACGGACCCCCGGGGCGAATGAGCAGTTCTTC. Translated, it gives CSARTPGANEQFF.

This clonotype turned up a few times. The chain combines TRBV6-2 or TRBV6-3 with TRBJ2-1; D gene uncertain. The CDR3 has 13 residues. V lost 2 bases and J lost 6, with 8 bases in between. Germline values: CDR1 MNHEY, CDR2 SVGEGT. The CDR3 nucleotides are TGTGCCAGCAGTTACGGCCGAGGCAATGAGCAGTTCTTC. This encodes CASSYGRGNEQFF.

This CDR3 is CASSRDRGRDTQYF. CDR3 sequence (DNA): TGTGCCAGCAGCCGGGACAGGGGAAGGGATACGCAGTATTTT. The chain employs TRBV4-2 and TRBJ2-3; 10 bases match TRBD1. With V trimmed by 4 bases and J by 6 bases, 4 bases remained unmatched. The CDR3 is 14 amino acids. Germline V CDR1 and CDR2: LGHNA, YNFKEQ.

This sequence joins TRBV5-1 and TRBJ2-3; the D is unclear. CDR3 size: 14 residues. CDR1 SGHRS and CDR2 YFSETQ come from the germline V gene. The V end lost 3 bases, the J end lost 5 bases, and 13 bases lay between the germline ends. In nucleotides, the CDR3 is TGCGCCAGCAGCTCCGGCATCGAGAGAGATACGCAGTATTTT. This encodes CASSSGIERDTQYF.